Listed below are T cell receptor beta chains from one sample, sequenced in a study of beta chain features in type 1 diabetes. The data were produced by immunoSEQ multiplex PCR, yet TCRdb's version contains in-frame clones alone and is incomplete. The data contain 300,000 or so clones, approximately 14% of them singletons. Material: naive CD4+ T cells from blood. The source of these receptors is a man aged 25 to 40 with type 1 diabetes. Both conserved end residues are part of each CDR3. The order of the fields is V gene, J gene, CDR3 protein.

V: TRBV5-1
J: TRBJ2-5
CDR3: CASSLITSLETQYF

V: TRBV6-4
J: TRBJ1-2
CDR3: CASSRDRNYGYTF

V: TRBV28
J: TRBJ1-5
CDR3: CASSWGTGGRQPQHF

V: TRBV30
J: TRBJ2-3
CDR3: CAWSTTGGWTDTQYF

V: TRBV7-9
J: TRBJ2-1
CDR3: CASSPGGDNEQFF

V: TRBV7-3
J: TRBJ2-7
CDR3: CASSLSGSVSYEQYF

V: TRBV27
J: TRBJ2-7
CDR3: CATLKTGSYEQYF

V: TRBV5-1
J: TRBJ2-1
CDR3: CASSSRLAGGYNEQFF

V: TRBV15
J: TRBJ1-3
CDR3: CATSRGLSSGNTIYF

V: TRBV18
J: TRBJ1-2
CDR3: CASTSDSSFNYGYTF

V: TRBV29-1
J: TRBJ1-2
CDR3: CSVPPPLLRGGGNYGYTF

V: TRBV2
J: TRBJ2-3
CDR3: CASGRDTTADTQYF

V: TRBV19
J: TRBJ1-2
CDR3: CASSIEEDRYGYTF

V: TRBV7-9
J: TRBJ2-1
CDR3: CASSPILAGAYNEQFF

V: TRBV5-1
J: TRBJ2-1
CDR3: CASSYTYNEQFF

V: TRBV14
J: TRBJ2-5
CDR3: CASSPRTGTQETQYF

V: TRBV19
J: TRBJ2-6
CDR3: CASSVTGSGANVLTF